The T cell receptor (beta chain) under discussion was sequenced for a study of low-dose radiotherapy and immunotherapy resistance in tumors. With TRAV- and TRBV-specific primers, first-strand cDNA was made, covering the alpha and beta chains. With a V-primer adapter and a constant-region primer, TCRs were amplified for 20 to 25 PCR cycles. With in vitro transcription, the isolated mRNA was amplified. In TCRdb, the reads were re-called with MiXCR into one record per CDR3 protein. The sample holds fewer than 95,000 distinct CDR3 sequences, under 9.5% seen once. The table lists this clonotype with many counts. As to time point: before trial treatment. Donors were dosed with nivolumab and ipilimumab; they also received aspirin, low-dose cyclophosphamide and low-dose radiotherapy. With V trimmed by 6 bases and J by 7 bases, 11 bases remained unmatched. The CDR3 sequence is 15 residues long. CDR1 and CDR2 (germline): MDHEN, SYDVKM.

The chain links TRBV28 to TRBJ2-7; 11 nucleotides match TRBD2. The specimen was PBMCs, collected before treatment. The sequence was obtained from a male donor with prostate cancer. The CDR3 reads CASRDSGRADGEQYF. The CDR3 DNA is TGTGCCAGCAGGGATAGCGGGAGGGCGGACGGGGAGCAGTACTTC.